Listed below are T cell receptor beta chains from one sample, sequenced in a study of blood T cells in healthy people across ages. TCRdb reanalysed the 5' RACE reads using MiXCR and keeps one entry per CDR3 protein. Counted here are hundreds of thousands of distinct CDR3 sequences, about 55% occurring once; the ten biggest clones make up approximately 51%. The sample comprised blood. These receptors were taken from a man in his sixties in good health. The CDR3 runs from the conserved cysteine through the conserved F or W. The order of the fields is V gene, clone size, J gene, D gene, CDR3 protein, CDR3 DNA. A D gene is named only where the DNA matches it firmly. For some rows the clone size is stated as once, few or many, or as a class when expanded; others skip it.

TRBV20-1	.	TRBJ2-3	TRBD2	CSASGLAGSTDTQYF	TGCAGTGCTAGCGGTCTAGCGGGGTCCACAGATACGCAGTATTTT
TRBV10-2	.	TRBJ1-5	.	CASTGILRQPQHF	TGCGCCAGCACGGGCATCTTGAGGCAGCCCCAGCATTTT
TRBV20-1	.	TRBJ2-1	.	CSAGGKVAGSYNEQFF	TGCAGTGCGGGAGGCAAAGTCGCGGGTTCCTACAATGAGCAGTTCTTC
TRBV28	.	TRBJ2-3	.	CASSFSEYTQYF	TGTGCCAGCAGTTTTTCTGAGTATACGCAGTATTTT
TRBV7-9	.	TRBJ2-5	TRBD1	CASTGDSRAPETQYF	TGTGCCAGCACCGGGGACAGTAGAGCTCCAGAGACCCAGTACTTC
TRBV5-1	.	TRBJ2-3	.	CASSRTGRTDTQYF	TGCGCCAGCTCCCGGACTGGGAGGACAGATACGCAGTATTTT
TRBV13	few	TRBJ2-1	.	CASSLRMGEQFF	TGTGCCAGCAGCTTAAGGATGGGAGAGCAGTTCTTC
TRBV20-1	few	TRBJ1-2	.	CSATVDNYGYTF	TGCAGTGCTACCGTAGATAACTATGGCTACACCTTC
TRBV6-5	.	TRBJ2-5	TRBD1	CASSRPGQAETQYF	TGTGCCAGCAGTAGACCGGGACAGGCAGAGACCCAGTACTTC
TRBV6-2/TRBV6-3	.	TRBJ2-1	TRBD2	CASRPTGGTYNEQFF	TGTGCCAGCAGACCGACGGGAGGGACCTACAACGAGCAGTTCTTC
TRBV29-1	.	TRBJ2-7	TRBD2	CSVEGAGLAGNEQYF	TGCAGCGTTGAAGGTGCGGGACTAGCTGGCAATGAGCAGTACTTC
TRBV11-1	.	TRBJ2-1	TRBD2	CASSRWGTSGVVVGEQFF	TGTGCCAGCAGCCGTTGGGGGACTAGCGGGGTCGTGGTGGGTGAGCAGTTCTTC
TRBV25-1	.	TRBJ2-7	.	CASSANYYEQYF	TGTGCCAGCAGTGCTAACTACTACGAGCAGTACTTC
TRBV18	.	TRBJ2-7	TRBD1	CASSPGTGSEQYF	TGTGCCAGCTCACCCGGGACAGGGAGCGAGCAGTACTTC
TRBV28	many	TRBJ2-1	.	CASSFRLADEQFF	TGTGCCAGCAGTTTTCGACTGGCTGATGAGCAGTTCTTC
TRBV5-1	.	TRBJ2-1	TRBD1	CASILAWTGIYNEQFF	TGCGCCAGCATCTTGGCGTGGACAGGGATATACAATGAGCAGTTCTTC
TRBV24-1	.	TRBJ2-5	.	CATTDQGTQYF	TGTGCCACCACAGACCAAGGGACCCAGTACTTC
TRBV6-1	few	TRBJ2-5	TRBD1	CASSARQGASDEETQYF	TGTGCCAGCAGTGCACGACAGGGGGCTAGCGACGAAGAGACCCAGTACTTC
TRBV30	few	TRBJ1-5	.	CAWSVSGSNQPQHF	TGTGCCTGGAGTGTATCAGGGAGCAATCAGCCCCAGCATTTT
TRBV3-1	.	TRBJ2-7	.	CASSQGGTGEGEQYF	TGTGCCAGCAGCCAAGGGGGAACCGGGGAAGGCGAGCAGTACTTC
TRBV6-5	few	TRBJ1-6	TRBD1	CASSQGQVSPLHF	TGTGCCAGCAGTCAAGGACAGGTATCACCCCTCCACTTT
TRBV12-3/TRBV12-4	.	TRBJ2-3	.	CASSLVSGRADAQYF	TGTGCCAGCAGTTTGGTGAGCGGTAGAGCAGATGCGCAGTATTTT
TRBV6-5	.	TRBJ2-5	TRBD2	CASSYLAGERETQYF	TGTGCCAGCAGTTACCTAGCGGGAGAGAGAGAGACCCAGTACTTC
TRBV3-1	.	TRBJ1-6	TRBD1	CASSRTGSSYNSPLHF	TGTGCCAGCAGTCGGACAGGGAGCTCCTATAATTCACCCCTCCACTTT
TRBV2	.	TRBJ2-5	TRBD2	CASSGVAGGQETQYF	TGTGCCAGCAGTGGAGTAGCGGGGGGACAAGAGACCCAGTACTTC
TRBV18	.	TRBJ2-3	.	CASSPPTNADTQYF	TGTGCCAGCTCACCACCGACGAACGCAGATACGCAGTATTTT
TRBV20-1	.	TRBJ1-5	.	CSARVRLGSNQPQHF	TGCAGTGCTAGAGTGAGGCTTGGAAGCAATCAGCCCCAGCATTTT
TRBV29-1	few	TRBJ2-7	.	CSVAEGLATYEQYF	TGCAGCGTGGCCGAAGGACTTGCCACCTACGAGCAGTACTTC
TRBV4-2	.	TRBJ1-6	.	CACSMILGGSDNSPLHF	TGTGCCTGCAGCATGATCCTAGGAGGGTCAGATAATTCACCCCTCCACTTT
TRBV5-1	few	TRBJ2-1	.	CASRAGANEQFF	TGCGCCAGCCGGGCGGGGGCGAATGAGCAGTTCTTC
TRBV7-6	.	TRBJ1-1	.	CASSLREAPNTEAFF	TGTGCCAGCAGCTTGAGAGAGGCCCCGAACACTGAAGCTTTCTTT
TRBV10-3	.	TRBJ2-3	.	CAINPEIADTQYF	TGTGCCATCAATCCTGAGATTGCAGATACGCAGTATTTT
TRBV5-4	.	TRBJ2-3	.	CASSYLAQRALASTDTQYF	TGTGCCAGCAGTTATTTAGCACAGCGGGCCCTCGCTAGCACAGATACGCAGTATTTT
TRBV6-5	.	TRBJ2-1	.	CASSYFREGLHEQFF	TGTGCCAGCAGTTACTTCAGGGAAGGTTTGCATGAGCAGTTCTTC
TRBV29-1	.	TRBJ2-1	.	CSVEGRTVNNEQFF	TGCAGCGTTGAAGGTCGGACCGTCAACAATGAGCAGTTCTTC
TRBV20-1	.	TRBJ1-1	.	CSARGWGGLVFF	TGCAGTGCTAGAGGTTGGGGGGGATTGGTTTTCTTT
TRBV9	few	TRBJ2-7	.	CASSVAGTAQYEQYF	TGTGCCAGCAGCGTAGCGGGGACTGCTCAGTACGAGCAGTACTTC
TRBV6-5	medium-sized	TRBJ1-2	TRBD1	CASSRQGGEAYGYTF	TGTGCCAGCAGTCGACAGGGGGGGGAGGCCTATGGCTACACCTTC
TRBV3-1	.	TRBJ2-5	TRBD1	CASSQPGTEETQYF	TGTGCCAGCAGCCAACCCGGGACAGAAGAGACCCAGTACTTC
TRBV21-1	.	TRBJ2-7	.	CASSKGLAGYEQYF	TGTGCCAGCAGCAAAGGTCTAGCGGGGTACGAGCAGTACTTC
TRBV30	few	TRBJ2-7	TRBD1	CAWSLSTGGIGGQYF	TGTGCCTGGAGTTTATCGACAGGGGGGATTGGGGGGCAGTACTTC
TRBV6-1	.	TRBJ2-4	TRBD1	CASRDRLAIDIQYF	TGTGCCAGCAGGGACAGGTTAGCCATTGACATTCAGTACTTC
TRBV29-1	.	TRBJ2-1	TRBD1	CSVGTVSNEQFF	TGCAGCGTCGGGACAGTATCCAATGAGCAGTTCTTC
TRBV3-1	few	TRBJ2-5	.	CASSRVTETQYF	TGTGCCAGCAGCCGGGTAACGGAGACCCAGTACTTC
TRBV5-1	many	TRBJ2-3	TRBD2	CASSFGLAGADTQYF	TGCGCCAGCAGCTTTGGACTAGCGGGAGCAGATACGCAGTATTTT
TRBV20-1	.	TRBJ2-3	.	CSARQSSTDTQYF	TGCAGTGCTCGGCAGAGTAGCACAGATACGCAGTATTTT
TRBV20-1	few	TRBJ1-2	.	CSAVPGANYGYTF	TGCAGTGCTGTCCCGGGGGCTAACTATGGCTACACCTTC
TRBV6-4	.	TRBJ2-3	TRBD2	CACSRLAGSGTDTQYF	TGTGCCTGCAGCAGACTAGCTGGTTCGGGCACAGATACGCAGTATTTT
TRBV28	few	TRBJ1-2	.	CASSLGRGYGYTF	TGTGCCAGCAGTTTGGGCAGGGGTTATGGCTACACCTTC
TRBV9	few	TRBJ2-1	TRBD2	CASSVVPSGRGSYNEQFF	TGTGCCAGCAGCGTAGTTCCTAGCGGGAGGGGGTCCTACAATGAGCAGTTCTTC
TRBV21-1	many	TRBJ2-1	.	CASSTRGIEHVQRVYEQFF	TGTGCCAGCAGCACCCGCGGTATAGAGCATGTGCAGAGAGTCTATGAGCAGTTCTTC
TRBV7-2	.	TRBJ2-2	TRBD2	CASSKTSGSASPGELFF	TGTGCCAGCAGCAAAACTAGCGGGAGTGCTTCACCGGGCGAGCTGTTTTTT
TRBV6-5	few	TRBJ1-2	TRBD1	CASSRGQNKNYGYTF	TGTGCCAGCAGCAGGGGACAGAACAAGAACTATGGCTACACCTTC
TRBV5-6	.	TRBJ2-5	.	CASSLYPGWGQETQYF	TGTGCCAGCAGCTTGTATCCAGGGTGGGGCCAAGAGACCCAGTACTTC
TRBV12-3/TRBV12-4	.	TRBJ2-7	TRBD2	CANKTSLSYEQYF	TGTGCCAACAAGACTAGCCTCTCCTACGAGCAGTACTTC